Included here is one TCR beta chain sequence, with context. Its antigen specificity is not known. Base qualities are missing; no much larger clone stands one base away. Libraries were prepared through the immunoSEQ multiplex PCR assay. A mixture of 60 forward primers for TCR Vbeta segments and 13 reverse primers for TCR Jbeta segments was used in the multiplex PCR. Amplification of the CDR3 region of rearranged TCR beta genes was performed with a multiplex PCR assay on genomic DNA. The Illumina HiSeq System was used to sequence the amplified TCR beta libraries as 87-base-pair reads. Turning to the authors' computational methods: A later analysis tallied 75 million to 95 million unique TCR beta chains across the 650 to 750 repertoires, and about 12 million of those chains were shared by two or more donors. To remove PCR and sequencing errors, raw reads were error-corrected and collapsed into unique sequences using a nearest-neighbor algorithm that merged closely related sequences. CDR3 sequences were aligned to IMGT reference sequences to assign V, D and J gene segments. For a sequence to be retained, a match of at least six nucleotides was required to both a V gene segment and a J gene segment. Rearrangements were called productive when the CDR3 lacked stop codons and stayed in frame with V and J; all others were non-productive. CDR3 was defined by IMGT convention, running from the second conserved V-encoded cysteine to the conserved J-encoded phenylalanine. In an earlier analysis of approximately 590 of the donors, sequences lacking an unambiguous match to a single V gene segment were excluded. An earlier analysis of just under 600 of the donors called V segments functional above 56.7% productive rearrangements and segregating when the between-donor standard deviation exceeded 5%. A statistical classification framework was built for diagnosing cytomegalovirus status from the catalog of TCR beta chain sequences. A later analysis assigned V and J genes by comparing TCR nucleotide sequences with IMGT/GENE-DB human TR gene sequences. Using the TCRdist pipeline, a later analysis assigned CDR3 sequences along with most-parsimonious VDJ recombination scenarios. In a later analysis, each TCR beta chain was defined by its CDR3 amino acid sequence together with its V-gene family, and reads lacking a unique V-gene family were excluded. A later analysis removed 500 to 600 highly shared, low-generation-probability nucleotide sequences to deal with suspected cross-contamination and a sequencing artifact. A later analysis calculated a clonal expansion index for each public chain from normalized within-repertoire ranks of inferred template counts. Generation probabilities in a later analysis came from a VDJ recombination model fitted to out-of-frame rearrangements, and those results were checked against IGoR. A later analysis scored TCR-TCR, TCR-HLA and TCR-CMV co-occurrence with hypergeometric tests, applying a repertoire-size bias correction to TCR pairs. A later analysis estimated false discovery rates by permuting HLA or CMV assignments 20 times. In a later analysis, co-occurring TCRs were grouped using DBSCAN, and TCRdist sequence similarity was added for clustering within HLA-allele-positive subsets. For co-occurrence clustering, repertoires with fewer than 30,000 or more than 120,000 public chains were excluded, along with about five repertoires with anomalous nucleotide sharing. TCRdb took this table from immuneACCESS and kept in-frame rearrangements with V and J called. Such tables lack part of the clones; where checked against another copy, unresolved V genes explain under half of the gap, and the rest is unexplained. The DNA gave D and trimming, while V, J and clone size come from that table. Counted in this sample were 150,000 to 200,000 clones; 80% of them appeared once. Approximately 8.7% of the sample is held by the ten biggest clonotypes.

The entry originates in a study of cytomegalovirus exposure and HLA in healthy donors (TCRdb year 2017). With regard to the full study: An earlier analysis of approximately 600 of the donors reported 250 to 300 Gb of sequence data and 117 million unique TCR beta sequences from 190 million or so T cells. About 280 gigabases of sequencing data and 91 million or so unique TCR sequences made up an early release that covered 640 HLA-typed donors. Among the approximately 400 genotyped donors, 75% to 90% belonged to the genetic ancestry cluster associated with self-reported Caucasian donors. The study was designed to test whether signatures of past pathogen exposure could be identified by cataloging public T cell receptors. The study profiled the T cell repertoires of about 720 subjects by immunosequencing and related them to cytomegalovirus serostatus. Along with the roughly 610-subject first cohort, a separate validation cohort of over 90 different subjects was used. The study combined high-throughput TCR immunosequencing, statistical association of individual TCRs with disease status, and machine learning to predict cytomegalovirus infection status. A later analysis re-examined previously published TCR beta repertoires from about 700 donors and added high-resolution HLA genotyping to investigate patterns of TCR occurrence. Rather than using new phenotypic data, the later analysis identified candidate immune exposures from TCR beta sequences and from how often those sequences occurred across donors. An earlier analysis of roughly 580 of the donors used high-throughput TCR beta sequencing to judge whether each TCR beta V gene segment behaved as functional or pseudogenic. Donor age, sex, ethnicity and CMV serostatus were compiled alongside the repertoire data. A later genetic analysis took genome-wide SNP genotypes for 398 of the 666 donors and used that subset as a discovery cohort. Every discovery cohort repertoire had been produced on one sequencing platform. Class I and class II HLA loci were covered by the typing at four-digit resolution. Typing coverage varied by locus: 629-630 donors for A, B, C, DRB1 and DQB1; more than 500 for DQA1; nearly 610 for DPA1; fewer than 480 for DPB1. Roughly 5 DR-DQ haplotypes were treated as single units for association and clustering because of strong linkage in the cohort. Among about 370 genotyped donors of the cohort, an average of about 240,000 unique TCR beta nucleotide sequences was sequenced per donor, of which 15% to 20% were non-productive. Findings and caveats that apply to the study as a whole: Assigning TCR associations to individual alleles was difficult when HLA alleles, especially DR and DQ, strongly co-occurred. The study listed over 150 TCR beta chains as associated with cytomegalovirus. In a later genetic analysis, a missense DCLRE1C variant was associated with V-gene and J-gene trimming of TCR beta chains, and the association was replicated in an independent cohort. A later analysis found that HLA-associated TCR beta chains were more clonally expanded and had lower generation probabilities than equally common non-associated chains. A later genetic analysis reported fewer N-insertions in productive TCRs among donors in an Asian-associated ancestry cluster than the roughly 700-donor mean. A later analysis found that TCR association rates varied across HLA loci, with DRB1 alleles showing the most associated TCRs and HLA-C alleles the fewest. According to the authors, the approach could potentially be generalized to other disease states and immunological phenotypes. Because some donors lacked HLA typing at each locus, the association tests relied only on the typed subset. Most TCR sequences were seen in very few donors, while some public TCRs were found in many individuals. CMV serostatus was the only immune exposure information available for the cohort. Roughly uniform sequencing depth across donors was assumed in presence/absence analyses, although this assumption may not hold. A further reported finding was that TCR beta sequences accurately predicted the HLA-A and HLA-B alleles for most subjects in the first cohort. Linkage disequilibrium might explain the correlated functional status among segregating V segments, but an unknown experimental factor could not be excluded. A cluster of highly shared sequence variants was judged likely to be a technical artifact of the sequencing pipeline. Several of the top co-occurrence clusters appeared to be linked to parvovirus B19, influenza, CMV and Epstein-Barr virus, according to a later analysis. In an earlier analysis of approximately 590 of the donors, most TCR beta V segments appeared in productive rearrangements about 87% or about 30% of the time, broadly matching IMGT annotations. This cohort had only TCR beta chains sequenced, and the lack of alpha or paired-chain data limited which features could be detected. In vitro tests confirmed that three of the cytomegalovirus-associated TCR beta chains recognize cytomegalovirus antigens. Some IMGT-functional V segments, including TRBV6-2 and TRBV6-3, could not be distinguished by the 87-base-pair reads and were therefore excluded. Cytomegalovirus status was reported to be diagnosed by the classifier with high specificity and sensitivity in both the original and validation cohorts. Some 15 rarely observed V segments, including chromosome 9 orphons, were excluded from the earlier analysis of some 590 of the donors because counts were too low. At a false discovery rate of 0.05, a later analysis linked 16,000 or so TCR beta sequences to specific HLA alleles. A later analysis found that most CMV-associated TCR beta chains appeared HLA-restricted, with HLA associations seemingly driven largely by CMV exposure.

The cohort comprised fewer than 750 healthy bone marrow donors. At the time of sampling, all cohort members were nominally healthy, though unrecorded immune exposures were likely present. The donor was CMV seropositive and was included in the group of 250 to 300 seropositive cohort members. A peripheral blood sample was provided by each donor, and peripheral blood mononuclear cells were used for TCR beta sequencing. The Qiagen DNeasy Blood Extraction Kit was used to extract genomic DNA from the blood cell samples. The CDR3 runs 16 amino acids, cysteine and phenylalanine included. Of all the DNA, just the CDR3 is kept, 48 bases in frame from base 1. V loses 4 bases, J loses 0 bases, and the germline ends lie 16 bases apart. From a lookup of the germline V gene (reference sequence), CDR1 and CDR2 are LNHDA and SQIVND.

The chain joins TRBV19 to TRBJ2-7; a weak D assignment points to TRBD2 (7 bases agree). Sequences were obtained from PBMCs. The sequence derives from a man younger than 30 in good health and CMV-seropositive. The nucleotide sequence is given as TGTGCCAGTAGTAAGGGGGGGGGCACTTTCTCCTACGAGCAGTACTTC. Translated, it gives CASSKGGGTFSYEQYF.